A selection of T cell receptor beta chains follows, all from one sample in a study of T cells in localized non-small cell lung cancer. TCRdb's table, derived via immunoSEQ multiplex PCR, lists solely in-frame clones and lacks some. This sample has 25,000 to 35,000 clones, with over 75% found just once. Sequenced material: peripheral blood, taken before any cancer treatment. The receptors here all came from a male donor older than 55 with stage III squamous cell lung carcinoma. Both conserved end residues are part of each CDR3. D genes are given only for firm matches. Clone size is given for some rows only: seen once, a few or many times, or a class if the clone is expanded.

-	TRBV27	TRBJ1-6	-	TGTGCCAGCAGTCTCCGACAGGTTTATAATTCACCCCTCCACTTT	CASSLRQVYNSPLHF
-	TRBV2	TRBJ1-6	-	TGTGCCAGCAGTGAGGTCAAAAATTCACCCCTCCACTTT	CASSEVKNSPLHF
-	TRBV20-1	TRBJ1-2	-	TGCAGTGCTACTATGGATGATCGCACCTTC	CSATMDDRTF
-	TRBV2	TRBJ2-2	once	TGTGCCAGCAGTGAATACATGAACACCGGGGAGCTGTTTTTT	CASSEYMNTGELFF
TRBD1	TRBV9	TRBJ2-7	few	TGTGCCAGCAGCGTCGGGACAGGGGAAACCTACGAGCAGTACTTC	CASSVGTGETYEQYF
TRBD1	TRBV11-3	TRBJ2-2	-	TGTGCCAGCAGCCGGGACAGGGAGAACACCGGGGAGCTGTTTTTT	CASSRDRENTGELFF
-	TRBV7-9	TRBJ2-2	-	TGTGCCAGCAGCGGGGTGCCGCAGAACACCGGGGAGCTGTTTTTT	CASSGVPQNTGELFF
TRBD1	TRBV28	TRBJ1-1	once	TGTGCATTGACCCCCCCAGGGGGCAAAACTGAAGCTTTCTTT	CALTPPGGKTEAFF
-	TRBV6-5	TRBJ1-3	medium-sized	TGTGCCAGCGGGCTACAGGGTCCTGGAAACACCATATATTTT	CASGLQGPGNTIYF
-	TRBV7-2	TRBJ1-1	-	TGTGCCAGCAGCTTAGAGAGAGTTAAAGGAGCTTTCTTT	CASSLERVKGAFF
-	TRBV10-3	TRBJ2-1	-	TGTGCCATCTGGGCGGGACCCTACAATGAGCAGTTCTTC	CAIWAGPYNEQFF
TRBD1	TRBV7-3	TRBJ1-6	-	TGTGCCAGCAGCTCGCAGACAGGGAATAATTCACCCCTCCACTTT	CASSSQTGNNSPLHF
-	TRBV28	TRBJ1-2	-	TGTGCCAGCAGTTTATTAGGTCGACAGGACCCCTTCCACACCTTC	CASSLLGRQDPFHTF
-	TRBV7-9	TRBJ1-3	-	TGTGCCATAAGGGGCAGGGTTTCTGGAAACACCATATATTTT	CAIRGRVSGNTIYF
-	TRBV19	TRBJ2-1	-	TGTGCCAGTAGTTTTCAAAACCCGACTAGGGCGAATGAGCAGTTCTTC	CASSFQNPTRANEQFF
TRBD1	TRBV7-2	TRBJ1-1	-	TGTGCCAGCAGCGGGCCAGGGGGGTATACTGAAGCTTTCTTT	CASSGPGGYTEAFF
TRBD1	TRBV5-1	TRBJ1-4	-	TGCGCCAGCAGGATAATGGGCAGGGGGGATGAAAAACTGTTTTTT	CASRIMGRGDEKLFF
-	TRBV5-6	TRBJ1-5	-	TGTGCCAGCAGCTCCGGACTATTCAATCAGCCCCAGCATTTT	CASSSGLFNQPQHF
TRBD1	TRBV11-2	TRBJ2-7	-	TGTGCCAGCAGCTTGGAACAGGGGGTTTACGAGCAGTACTTC	CASSLEQGVYEQYF
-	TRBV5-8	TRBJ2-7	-	TGTGCCAGCAGCAAACCCGGGACGGATCCCTACGAGCAGTACTTC	CASSKPGTDPYEQYF
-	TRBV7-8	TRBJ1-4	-	TGTGCCAGCAGCTTGGTGCAGGGACGGGGCGAAAAACTGTTTTTT	CASSLVQGRGEKLFF
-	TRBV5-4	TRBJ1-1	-	TGTGCCAGCACCGAAACCCTTCAGGGATTTCTCACTGAAGCTTTCTTT	CASTETLQGFLTEAFF
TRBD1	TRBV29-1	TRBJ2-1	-	TGCAGCGTTGAGGAACCCCGGGACAGGGGATATGAGCAGTTCTTC	CSVEEPRDRGYEQFF
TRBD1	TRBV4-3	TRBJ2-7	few	TGCGCCAGCAGCCGAACCGGGACAGGGAACACCGAGCAGTACTTC	CASSRTGTGNTEQYF
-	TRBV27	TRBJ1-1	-	TGTGCCAGCAGCACTACCCTGAACACTGAAGCTTTCTTT	CASSTTLNTEAFF
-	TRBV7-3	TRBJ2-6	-	TGTGCCAGCAGCCTAACCCCAGGGGTCGGGGCCAACGTCCTGACTTTC	CASSLTPGVGANVLTF
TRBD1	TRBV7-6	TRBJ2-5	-	TGTGCCAGCAGCTATACGGGACAGGGAACGAGGGAGCAGTACTTC	CASSYTGQGTREQYF
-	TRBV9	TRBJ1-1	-	TGTGCCAGCAGCGTCGGGGGGAGCGGCACTGAAGCTTTCTTT	CASSVGGSGTEAFF
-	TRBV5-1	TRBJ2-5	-	TGCGCCAGCAGCCGGAATAGCGGTGAGACCCAGTACTTC	CASSRNSGETQYF
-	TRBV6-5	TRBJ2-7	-	TGTGCCAGCAGTTACGTTGGCAGGAGCTACGAGCAGTACTTC	CASSYVGRSYEQYF
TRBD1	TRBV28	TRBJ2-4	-	TGTGCCAGTGGGACAGAGGTAAACATTCAGTACTTC	CASGTEVNIQYF
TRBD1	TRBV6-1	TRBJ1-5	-	TGTGCCAGCAGCGGTACCGGGACAGGGGGGAAGCCCCAGCATTTT	CASSGTGTGGKPQHF
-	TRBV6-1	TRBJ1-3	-	TGTGCCAGCAGTGAAGCTATCCTAGGGGCAAACACCATATATTTT	CASSEAILGANTIYF
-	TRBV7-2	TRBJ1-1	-	TGTGCCAGCAGCTTAGGAGGGCGGAAGACTGAAGCTTTCTTT	CASSLGGRKTEAFF